These 14 T cell receptor beta chains came from one sample sequenced in a study of T cells after yellow fever vaccination. Each CDR3 protein gets one entry after TCRdb re-called the 5' RACE reads with MiXCR. The table lists roughly 260,000 distinct CDR3 sequences, 13% of them singletons. Sequenced material: CD4+ T cells sorted from PBMCs, taken 45 days after the yellow fever booster vaccination. Receptors originate from a man younger than 40 who received the YFV17D yellow fever vaccine.

The chain joins TRBV9 to TRBJ2-1; TRBD2 matches at 7 bases. CDR1 and CDR2 (germline): SGDLS, YYNGEE. The CDR3 is 16 residues long. The V gene end was trimmed by 1 base and the J gene end by 0 bases; junction bases not matched to a gene: 4. The CDR3 protein is CASSVWGGSSYNEQFF. The CDR3 nucleotides read TGTGCCAGCAGCGTATGGGGCGGGAGCTCCTACAATGAGCAGTTCTTC.

The chain uses TRBV4-3 and TRBJ2-7; a possible D gene is TRBD2 (7 bases). CDR1 LGHNA and CDR2 YSLEER come from the germline V gene. The V end lost 4 bases, the J end lost 6 bases, and 19 bases lay between the germline ends. This CDR3 region has 15 residues. CDR3 nucleotide sequence: TGCGCCAGCAGCCGTTCGGGGGGCGCAGTCGGCGAGCAGTACTTC. It is translated as CASSRSGGAVGEQYF.

There are a few counts of this clonotype. The rearrangement links TRBV7-2 to TRBJ1-3; D gene unclear. The V gene's germline CDR1 is SGHTA and CDR2 FQGNSA. There are 14 residues in the CDR3. Trimming shortened V by 4 bases and J by 9 bases, and 16 bases separated the two germline ends. The CDR3 protein is CASSSDVSGGTIYF. CDR3 bases: TGTGCCAGCAGCTCTGATGTCTCTGGAGGCACCATATATTTT.

This chain joins TRBV15 and TRBJ2-2; no firm D call. The V gene lost 4 bases and the J gene lost 1 base, with 4 bases spanning the gap. CDR3 size: 13 residues. Germline lookup yields CDR1 LNHNV and CDR2 YYDKDF (reference sequence). This chain's CDR3 is CATSTENTGELFF. The CDR3 DNA sequence: TGTGCCACCAGCACAGAGAACACCGGGGAGCTGTTTTTT.

This clonotype was seen only a few times. J is TRBJ2-1 and V is TRBV2, with 10 bases that match TRBD2. The germline V gene has CDR1 SNHLY and CDR2 FYNNEI. V lost 7 bases and J lost 7; bases outside the gene matches: 7. This CDR3 is built from 14 residues. CDR3 region: CASILAGVGNEQFF. Written as DNA, the CDR3 is TGTGCCAGCATCCTAGCGGGAGTAGGGAATGAGCAGTTCTTC. Together with reference TRBV2 and TRBJ2-1, the CDR3 gives the full variable domain: EPEVTQTPSHQVTQMGQEVILRCVPISNHLYFYWYRQILGQKVEFLVSFYNNEISEKSEIFDDQFSVERPDGSNFTLKIRSTKLEDSAMYFCASILAGVGNEQFFGPGTRLTVL.

V gene TRBV24-1 combines with J gene TRBJ2-4, with a weak D call TRBD1 (6 bases). This CDR3 spans 15 amino acids. The V end lost 4 bases, the J end lost 1 base, and 10 bases lay between the germline ends. Per germline, CDR1 KGHDR and CDR2 SFDVKD. CDR3 sequence (DNA): TGTGCCACCAGTGAAGTCCAGGGGGCCAAAAACATTCAGTACTTC. It translates to CATSEVQGAKNIQYF.

This clonotype was detected a few times. This chain connects TRBV3-1 to TRBJ2-1; D is perhaps TRBD2 (7 bases). The CDR3 consists of 14 residues. Trimming pared 3 bases from V and 10 bases from J, leaving 16 bases between. Germline-derived CDR1 and CDR2 are LGHDT and YNNKEL (reference sequence). In DNA, the CDR3 is TGTGCCAGCAGCCAGTTCGGGGGGCGCGGGGAGCAGTTCTTC. Protein product: CASSQFGGRGEQFF.

This clonotype was recorded only once. The chain couples TRBV20-1 to TRBJ2-1; D is undetermined. The CDR3 spans 18 residues. Per germline, CDR1 DFQATT and CDR2 SNEGSKA (reference sequence). This chain's CDR3 is CCVWALATGPNGYNEQFF. CDR3 nucleotide sequence: TGCTGTGTCTGGGCGCTGGCAACGGGCCCCAATGGGTACAATGAGCAGTTCTTC.

The chain carries TRBV4-3 and TRBJ1-5, with D perhaps matching TRBD1 (5 bases). The V and J ends lost 4 bases and 8 bases respectively, with 12 bases between them. Germline V CDR1 and CDR2: LGHNA, YSLEER. The CDR3 spans 13 residues. CDR3 nucleotides: TGCGCCAGCAGCCCGGGGCTGCGGGAGCCCCAGCATTTT. Translating gives CASSPGLREPQHF.

This clonotype was recorded a few times. The chain employs TRBV7-9 and TRBJ2-3, with 7 positions matching TRBD1. This CDR3 contains 13 residues. Trimming at V came to 7 bases and at J to 2 bases, leaving 3 bases not matched to a gene. The V gene's germline CDR1 is SEHNR and CDR2 FQNEAQ (reference sequence). The CDR3 loop is CASIDRATDTQYF. The CDR3 DNA reads as TGTGCCAGCATCGACAGGGCCACAGATACGCAGTATTTT.

This sequence joins TRBV12-3 or TRBV12-4 and TRBJ2-3; TRBD2 agrees at 11 bases. V dropped 6 bases and J dropped 1; count of bases not matched to a gene: 6. The CDR3 is 16 amino acids. The DNA of the CDR3 is TGTGCCAGCAGCTACGGGACTAGCGGTGGCACAGATACGCAGTATTTT. Protein sequence: CASSYGTSGGTDTQYF.

The chain carries TRBV5-1 and TRBJ1-1; D is perhaps TRBD1 (6 bases). With 2 bases removed from V and 1 base from J, the gap between germline ends came to 12 bases. CDR3 length: 15 amino acids. Germline V lookup: CDR1 SGHRS, CDR2 YFSETQ. CDR3: CASSLAGQKNTEAFF. The CDR3 nucleotides are TGCGCCAGCAGCTTAGCGGGACAAAAGAACACTGAAGCTTTCTTT.

In this sample, this clonotype turned up many times. The chain couples TRBV20-1 to TRBJ2-1; D is unclear. The V gene lost 8 bases and the J gene lost 9 bases, with 17 bases spanning the gap. The CDR3 has 12 amino acids. Germline CDR1 is DFQATT and CDR2 is SNEGSKA (reference sequence). The CDR3 protein is CSSPNNWGEQFF. The CDR3 bases are TGCAGTTCCCCAAATAATTGGGGTGAGCAGTTCTTC.

This clonotype was observed many times. This rearrangement joins TRBV4-3 to TRBJ2-2; TRBD2 agrees at 7 bases. J was trimmed by 6 bases and V by 0 bases; bases with no gene match: 10. From germline, CDR1 is LGHNA and CDR2 YSLEER. The CDR3 sequence is 17 residues long. CDR3 DNA sequence: TGCGCCAGCAGCCAAGATCAGCGGCTAGCGGTGGCCGGGGAGCTGTTTTTT. Residues: CASSQDQRLAVAGELFF.